This passage covers 3 T cell receptor beta chains from one sample sequenced in a study of blood T cell repertoires in COVID-19. Here immunoSEQ multiplex PCR was the method, and the copy in TCRdb shows in-frame clones only, minus some. The sample shows about 230,000 clones, more than 75% of them seen only once. The sample was peripheral blood. All receptors come from a man between 35 and 55 years old with acute or convalescent COVID-19.

The rearrangement uses TRBV6-6 and TRBJ2-5; D gene unclear. The germline V and J ends were trimmed by 6 bases and 5 bases, with 7 bases remaining between them. This CDR3 has 11 residues. Germline V gene sequence: CDR1 MNHNY, CDR2 SVGAGI (reference sequence). CDR3: CASRTVETQYF. The CDR3 DNA reads TGTGCCAGCAGGACTGTCGAGACCCAGTACTTC.

The rearrangement joins TRBV27 to TRBJ2-5; 12 nucleotides line up with TRBD2. This CDR3 is 17 amino acids long. Trimming at V came to 4 bases and at J to 9 bases, leaving 15 bases not matched to a gene. Germline-derived CDR1 and CDR2 are MNHEY and SMNVEV (reference sequence). CDR3 protein: CASSSSTSGGFRGAQYF. CDR3 sequence (DNA): TGTGCCAGCAGTTCATCGACTAGCGGGGGATTCCGGGGGGCCCAGTACTTC.

V is TRBV7-9 and J is TRBJ2-7, with 8 bases fitting TRBD1. The length of the CDR3 is 13 residues. The V segment lost 5 bases and the J segment 5 bases; nucleotides outside the gene matches: 5. The V gene's germline CDR1 is SEHNR and CDR2 FQNEAQ (reference sequence). The CDR3, as DNA: TGTGCCAGCAGCCCCAGGGGGCTAGACGAGCAGTACTTC. This gives the protein CASSPRGLDEQYF.